The rows below give T cell receptor beta chains drawn from one sample of a study of T-cell reconstitution after alpha-beta-depleted transplantation in children. Each CDR3 protein is one row after TCRdb ran MiXCR on the PCR reads. The table shows some 310,000 distinct CDR3 sequences, with approximately 23% occurring only once. Sequencing used PBMCs, mostly from graft donor cells, obtained 180 days after TCRalphabeta/CD19-depleted stem cell transplant. The receptors shown here come from a male patient younger than 18 who had a stem cell transplant for acute lymphoblastic leukemia, so the T cells may come from the graft donor. Both conserved end residues are part of each CDR3. D genes are given only for firm matches. For some rows the clone size is stated as once, few or many, or as a class when expanded; others skip it.

abundance | d_gene | j_gene | v_gene | CDR3nt | CDR3aa
NA | NA | TRBJ2-3 | TRBV20-1 | TGCAGTGCTAGACCCTTCAACAGGGCTAGCACAGATACGCGGTATTTT | CSARPFNRASTDTRYF
NA | NA | TRBJ2-5 | TRBV11-2 | TGTGCCAGCAGCTTAGAAGGGCAGGGGAGTGGGACCCAGTACTTC | CASSLEGQGSGTQYF
few | NA | TRBJ2-3 | TRBV5-1 | TGCGCCAGCAGTTCGGCCTTCAACACAGATACGCAGTATTTT | CASSSAFNTDTQYF
NA | TRBD2 | TRBJ2-2 | TRBV29-1 | TGCAGCGTTGGACTAGCGGGCCACACCGGGGAGCTGTTTTTT | CSVGLAGHTGELFF
NA | TRBD2 | TRBJ2-2 | TRBV9 | TGTGCCAGCAGCGTAGTAGTCAGCGGGGGCGGAGAGCTGTTTTTT | CASSVVVSGGGELFF
NA | TRBD1 | TRBJ1-4 | TRBV5-6 | TGTGCCAGCAGCGTAAATGACAGGGTTGCGGGCAGGGCTAATGAAAAACTGTTTTTT | CASSVNDRVAGRANEKLFF
NA | NA | TRBJ2-4 | TRBV12-5 | TGTGCTAGTGCCCGTGGGGATATCGAAAACATTCAGTACTTC | CASARGDIENIQYF
NA | TRBD1 | TRBJ1-4 | TRBV7-6 | TGTGCCAGCAGCCCCGGGACAGGGACAGGTGAAAAACTGTTTTTT | CASSPGTGTGEKLFF
NA | NA | TRBJ2-7 | TRBV7-2 | TGTGCCAGCAGCTTCCCGGACGAGCAGTACTTC | CASSFPDEQYF
NA | NA | TRBJ2-7 | TRBV24-1 | TGTGCCACCAGTGATTGGCAGGGGCGAGAGCAGTACTTC | CATSDWQGREQYF
NA | TRBD1 | TRBJ1-4 | TRBV2 | TGTGCCAGCAGCGCGCAGGGGGGAAAGGAAAAACTGTTTTTT | CASSAQGGKEKLFF
few | NA | TRBJ2-2 | TRBV12-3/TRBV12-4 | TGTGCCAGCGGCCCGGGGTCTCTTACCGGGGAGCTGTTTTTT | CASGPGSLTGELFF
NA | NA | TRBJ2-7 | TRBV5-1 | TGCGCCAGCAGCTCCCCGTCCCACGAGCAGTACTTC | CASSSPSHEQYF
few | TRBD2 | TRBJ2-1 | TRBV5-1 | TGCGCCAGCAGCTTTCGAGCGGGAGGGCACAATGAGCAGTTCTTC | CASSFRAGGHNEQFF
few | NA | TRBJ2-2 | TRBV29-1 | TGCAGCGTTGGGGGACGCCGCACCGGGGAGCTGTTTTTT | CSVGGRRTGELFF
NA | NA | TRBJ2-7 | TRBV20-1 | TGCAGTGCTCACGGGGAAAACGCCTACGAGCAGTACTTC | CSAHGENAYEQYF
few | NA | TRBJ2-7 | TRBV28 | TGTGCCAGCAGTGGGGTTAGGCAGGTGTCCTACGAGCAGTACTTC | CASSGVRQVSYEQYF
many | TRBD2 | TRBJ2-7 | TRBV12-3/TRBV12-4 | TGTGCCAGCAGCAAGGGACTAGCGGGAGTCTACGAGCAGTACTTC | CASSKGLAGVYEQYF
many | TRBD2 | TRBJ2-2 | TRBV29-1 | TGCAGCGTTGAAGGCGGGAGTCGTACCGGGGAGCTGTTTTTT | CSVEGGSRTGELFF
few | NA | TRBJ2-1 | TRBV18 | TGTGCCAGCTCACCTCGGACACTTGGACTGGCGAATGAGCAGTTCTTC | CASSPRTLGLANEQFF
NA | TRBD1 | TRBJ1-2 | TRBV20-1 | TGCAGTGCTCTATCGGACAGGGTCGACAACTATGGCTACACCTTC | CSALSDRVDNYGYTF
NA | NA | TRBJ2-7 | TRBV7-9 | TGTGCCAGCAGCTCCTCGACGGAGGGCTACGAGCAGTACTTC | CASSSSTEGYEQYF
NA | NA | TRBJ2-7 | TRBV18 | TGTGCCAGCTCACCAAGGGGCCTAGCCACCTCCTACGAGCAGTACTTC | CASSPRGLATSYEQYF
few | NA | TRBJ2-5 | TRBV3-1 | TGTGCCAGCAGCCAAGAGGAGTGGGGGAGAGAGACCCAGTACTTC | CASSQEEWGRETQYF
NA | NA | TRBJ2-5 | TRBV7-9 | TGTGCCAGCAGCTCCCGGCCTGTCCAAGAGACCCAGTACTTC | CASSSRPVQETQYF
few | NA | TRBJ1-1 | TRBV6-5 | TGTGCCAGCAGTTACTCAGGGGGCACTGAAGCTTTCTTT | CASSYSGGTEAFF
few | NA | TRBJ2-1 | TRBV7-9 | TGTGCCAGCAGCCCCCTTTTCCCCGGGAGACGGTCCTACAATGAGCAGTTCTTC | CASSPLFPGRRSYNEQFF
NA | TRBD1 | TRBJ2-2 | TRBV5-1 | TGCGCCAGCAGCCACTTTGGGGACAGGGCAAACGGGGAGCTGTTTTTT | CASSHFGDRANGELFF
NA | NA | TRBJ1-3 | TRBV6-1 | TGTGCCAGCGGGGTCCTTCCCCACTCTGGAAACACCATATATTTT | CASGVLPHSGNTIYF
NA | NA | TRBJ2-1 | TRBV12-3/TRBV12-4 | TGTGCCAGCAGTTCATTACAGGACAATGAGCAGTTCTTC | CASSSLQDNEQFF
NA | NA | TRBJ2-2 | TRBV6-5 | TGTGCCAGCAGTTACCATCCAGGGGTAAAAAACGGGGAGCTGTTTTTT | CASSYHPGVKNGELFF
NA | NA | TRBJ1-1 | TRBV7-6 | TGTGCCAGCAGAGGGTTAGGAAACACTGAAGCTTTCTTT | CASRGLGNTEAFF
NA | NA | TRBJ2-1 | TRBV3-1 | TGTGCCAGCAGCCCGGGTCCAAGCGGGCATGAGCAGTTCTTC | CASSPGPSGHEQFF
NA | TRBD1 | TRBJ2-1 | TRBV10-1 | TGCGCCAGCAGTGAGTTAACAGGGGGTAGGAATGAGCAGTTCTTC | CASSELTGGRNEQFF
few | NA | TRBJ2-3 | TRBV10-3 | TGTGCCATCAGTGAGTCCTGGGGGGATACGCAGTATTTT | CAISESWGDTQYF
many | TRBD1 | TRBJ1-4 | TRBV20-1 | TGCAGTGCTCCCAATCCAATACGACAGGGACTGTTTTTT | CSAPNPIRQGLFF
NA | TRBD1 | TRBJ2-7 | TRBV12-3/TRBV12-4 | TGTGCCAGCGCCCTGCGCCAGGGGGCGAGGGAGCAGTACTTC | CASALRQGAREQYF
few | TRBD1 | TRBJ2-2 | TRBV11-2 | TGTGCCAGCAGCTCGCCCGGCGGCGGACAGGGGAACACCGGGGAGCTGTTTTTT | CASSSPGGGQGNTGELFF
NA | TRBD1 | TRBJ1-2 | TRBV12-3/TRBV12-4 | TGTGCCAGCAGCGCCGGGACAGCATCCTATGGCTACACCTTC | CASSAGTASYGYTF
NA | NA | TRBJ1-1 | TRBV20-1 | TGCAGTGCTAGGGACTCCCCGAAAGCTTTCTTT | CSARDSPKAFF